This TCR beta chain is from a study of human T cells and chemical hapten exposure. Across the study: Patch testing was performed with 0.01% DPC on the upper back, with reading at 6 days.

The time point here: patch test 2, 6 weeks after DPC sensitization. Treatment denoted: therapeutic diphenylcyclopropenone sensitization with weekly scalp DPC. Sample donors consisted of patients with alopecia, aged 18 to 70 years, who were suitable for DPC. The CDR3 has 13 amino acids. Trimming removed 4 bases from V and 1 base from J, with 7 bases in between. Germline V gene data show CDR1 as SGHTA and CDR2 as FQGTGA. TCRdb analysed the RACE reads with MiXCR anew, one entry per CDR3 protein. The sample lists over 70,000 distinct CDR3 sequences, approximately 10% occurring once. This clonotype has only one observation.

Source: whole blood, taken in connection with sensitization to the hapten diphenylcyclopropenone (DPC). The source of this sequence is a young man with alopecia areata. Some clones in this sample may be carry-over from other donors' samples. The chain combines TRBV7-3 with TRBJ1-1; no definite D call. CDR3 in DNA: TGTGCCAGCAGCTCGACACGGAACACTGAAGCTTTCTTT. It yields the protein CASSSTRNTEAFF. Using reference TRBV7-3 and TRBJ1-1 for the parts outside the CDR3, the full variable domain is GAGVSQTPSNKVTEKGKYVELRCDPISGHTALYWYRQSLGQGPEFLIYFQGTGAADDSGLPNDRFFAVRPEGSVSTLKIQRTERGDSAVYLCASSSTRNTEAFFGQGTRLTVV.